Listed below are T cell receptor beta chains from one sample, sequenced in a study of blood T cell repertoires in COVID-19. TCRdb's copy holds only in-frame clones and misses some; the assay was immunoSEQ multiplex PCR. The table records roughly 110,000 clones, about 85% of them present only once. Sequenced: peripheral blood. These receptors all come from a man between 45 and 60 years old with acute or convalescent COVID-19. Both conserved end residues are part of each CDR3. The size field is filled for only some rows; it gives once, few, many or a size class.

j_call: TRBJ1-1
v_call: TRBV19
clone_size: .
cdr3_aa: CASSASGTVNTEAFF

j_call: TRBJ1-4
v_call: TRBV28
clone_size: .
cdr3_aa: CASSLFGATNEKLFF

j_call: TRBJ1-5
v_call: TRBV27
clone_size: once
cdr3_aa: CASSLASFNQPQHF

j_call: TRBJ1-2
v_call: TRBV30
clone_size: .
cdr3_aa: CAWSLNRAGYTF

j_call: TRBJ1-5
v_call: TRBV9
clone_size: .
cdr3_aa: CASSVGQGSNQPQHF

j_call: TRBJ1-5
v_call: TRBV19
clone_size: .
cdr3_aa: CASRDGQGGQPQHF

j_call: TRBJ1-3
v_call: TRBV11-2
clone_size: .
cdr3_aa: CASSLVTGGSSGNTIYF

j_call: TRBJ2-2
v_call: TRBV6-5
clone_size: .
cdr3_aa: CASSRDSGPGELFF

j_call: TRBJ1-2
v_call: TRBV30
clone_size: .
cdr3_aa: CAWTDRQGYGYTF

j_call: TRBJ1-4
v_call: TRBV4-2
clone_size: .
cdr3_aa: CASSQDLGVGSEKLFF

j_call: TRBJ2-3
v_call: TRBV5-4
clone_size: .
cdr3_aa: CASNSGTGGLDTQYF

j_call: TRBJ1-2
v_call: TRBV6-5
clone_size: .
cdr3_aa: CASRHGTYYGYTF

j_call: TRBJ1-2
v_call: TRBV2
clone_size: .
cdr3_aa: CARGGGRTYGYTF

j_call: TRBJ1-2
v_call: TRBV5-1
clone_size: few
cdr3_aa: CASSLQGGSYGYTF

j_call: TRBJ2-1
v_call: TRBV24-1
clone_size: .
cdr3_aa: CATSDPSGGARNEQFF

j_call: TRBJ1-2
v_call: TRBV6-5
clone_size: .
cdr3_aa: CASSHDTANYGYTF

j_call: TRBJ2-1
v_call: TRBV7-2
clone_size: .
cdr3_aa: CASSLQGSGGPYNEQFF

j_call: TRBJ1-5
v_call: TRBV11-3
clone_size: .
cdr3_aa: CASSLERSNQPQHF

j_call: TRBJ1-1
v_call: TRBV6-2/TRBV6-3
clone_size: .
cdr3_aa: CASSYSTRLNTEAFF

j_call: TRBJ1-5
v_call: TRBV10-3
clone_size: .
cdr3_aa: CAISESRAGQPQHF

j_call: TRBJ2-5
v_call: TRBV5-1
clone_size: once
cdr3_aa: CASSSRGPQGETQYF

j_call: TRBJ2-7
v_call: TRBV18
clone_size: .
cdr3_aa: CASSPPLARDEQYF

j_call: TRBJ2-2
v_call: TRBV10-3
clone_size: .
cdr3_aa: CAISVSAGTGELFF

j_call: TRBJ2-1
v_call: TRBV4-2
clone_size: .
cdr3_aa: CASSQDPRDSEQFF

j_call: TRBJ1-2
v_call: TRBV18
clone_size: .
cdr3_aa: CASSHRTEIGYTF

j_call: TRBJ1-1
v_call: TRBV5-6
clone_size: .
cdr3_aa: CASSLSLNTEAFF

j_call: TRBJ2-7
v_call: TRBV19
clone_size: .
cdr3_aa: CASSMGQGSYEQYF

j_call: TRBJ2-3
v_call: TRBV7-3
clone_size: few
cdr3_aa: CASSLSGRSSGFSDTQYF

j_call: TRBJ1-6
v_call: TRBV27
clone_size: .
cdr3_aa: CASGGQGSNSPLHF

j_call: TRBJ1-6
v_call: TRBV5-1
clone_size: once
cdr3_aa: CASSLALQGGSNSPLHF

j_call: TRBJ2-1
v_call: TRBV9
clone_size: .
cdr3_aa: CASSAGSGGGYNEQFF

j_call: TRBJ2-1
v_call: TRBV2
clone_size: .
cdr3_aa: CASSEDTSSYNEQFF

j_call: TRBJ1-2
v_call: TRBV7-9
clone_size: .
cdr3_aa: CASSQGQSPAYGYTF

j_call: TRBJ2-6
v_call: TRBV19
clone_size: once
cdr3_aa: CASRGGQGSPGANVLTF

j_call: TRBJ1-5
v_call: TRBV10-1
clone_size: few
cdr3_aa: CATRPGKSNQPQHF